This paragraph covers one T cell receptor beta chain sequence. The antigen is not known. Antigen-specific CD4+ T cell clonotypes were called by their expansion after viral peptide-pool culture in ViraFEST. Subsequent to a culture period of under 11 days, CD4+ T cells were isolated. SARS-CoV-2 infected the person between March and December 2020, as confirmed by PCR. Either the mRNA-1273 or the BNT162b2 vaccine was given to participants as two doses. Sequencing used immunoSEQ multiplex PCR; TCRdb keeps in-frame clones, though not all of them. The sample lists about 13,000 clones, approximately 73% occurring once. This specimen belongs to a study of vaccination effects on CD4 cells after COVID-19. The clonotype was recovered from a human donor who had a prior SARS-CoV-2 infection. The material sequenced was CD4+ T cells from PBMCs cultured with HCoV-NL63 spike peptides, taken after COVID-19 vaccination.

This chain's CDR3 is CSPRGDTEAFF. The CDR3 DNA reads as TGCAGTCCCAGGGGGGACACTGAAGCTTTCTTT. The chain couples TRBV20-1 to TRBJ1-1, with 7 bases aligning to TRBD1. J gave up 3 bases and V 8 bases, and 3 bases lay outside the gene matches. There are 11 residues in the CDR3. Looked up from germline, CDR1 is DFQATT and CDR2 is SNEGSKA (reference sequence).